This TCR beta chain was recorded in a study of T cell responses to AZD1222 COVID-19 vaccine. Clones were read by immunoSEQ multiplex PCR, and TCRdb kept only the in-frame ones, dropping some. Here the sample spans over 120,000 clones, about 91% being singletons. Points on this clone: Its antigen is as yet unknown.

Findings and limits, study-wide: Recipients of two AZD1222 doses showed rising Spike-specific TCR breadth and depth.

This TCR came from an adult in good health. This specimen consisted of peripheral blood, obtained on day 0 of AZD1222 vaccination.

CDR3 bases: TGTGCCAGCAGCTTAGGACGACAGGGGGTCAATCAGCCCCAGCATTTT. Translating gives CASSLGRQGVNQPQHF. The chain recombines TRBV11-2 with TRBJ1-5, with 9 bases fitting TRBD1. The length of the CDR3 is 16 residues. Germline CDR1 is SGHAT and CDR2 is FQNNGV. With V trimmed by 1 base and J by 3 bases, 4 bases remained unmatched.